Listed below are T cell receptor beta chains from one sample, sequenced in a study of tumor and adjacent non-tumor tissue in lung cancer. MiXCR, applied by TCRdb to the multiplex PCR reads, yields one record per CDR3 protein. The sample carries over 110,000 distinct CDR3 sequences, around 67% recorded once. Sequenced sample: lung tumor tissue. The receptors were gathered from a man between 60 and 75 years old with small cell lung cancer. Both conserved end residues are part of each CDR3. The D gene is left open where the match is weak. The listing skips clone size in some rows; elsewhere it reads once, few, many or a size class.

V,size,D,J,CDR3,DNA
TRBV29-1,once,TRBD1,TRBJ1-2,CSVGKDRENYGYIF,TGCAGCGTCGGAAAGGACAGGGAGAACTATGGCTACATCTTC
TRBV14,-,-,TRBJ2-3,CASSLVGDLADTQYF,TGTGCCAGCAGCCTCGTGGGGGATTTGGCAGATACGCAGTATTTT
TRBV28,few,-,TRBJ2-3,CASSLIGWGTDTQYF,TGTGCCAGCAGTTTAATTGGGTGGGGCACAGATACGCAGTATTTT
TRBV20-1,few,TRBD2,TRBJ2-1,CSVQIGLAYEQFF,TGCAGTGTACAAATAGGACTAGCTTATGAGCAGTTCTTC
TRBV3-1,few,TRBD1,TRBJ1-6,CASSDRQGWNSPLHF,TGTGCCAGCAGCGACCGACAGGGGTGGAATTCACCCCTCCACTTT
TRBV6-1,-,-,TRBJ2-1,CASSFPGEQFF,TGTGCCAGCAGTTTTCCTGGCGAGCAGTTCTTC
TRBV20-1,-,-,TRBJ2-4,CTARQDRLSLAKNIQYF,TGCACTGCTAGACAGGACCGATTATCCCTAGCCAAAAACATTCAGTACTTC
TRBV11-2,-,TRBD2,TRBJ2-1,CANSLELAADSYNELFF,TGTGCCAACAGCTTAGAACTAGCGGCAGACTCCTACAATGAGCTGTTCTTC
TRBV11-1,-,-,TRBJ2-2,CGSTGRWNTGELLF,TGTGGCAGCACCGGGAGATGGAACACCGGGGAGCTGTTATTT
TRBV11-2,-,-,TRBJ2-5,CAISSVGSGETQYF,TGTGCCATCAGCTCAGTGGGGAGCGGAGAGACCCAGTACTTC
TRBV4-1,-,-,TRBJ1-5,CASSPARDNQPQHF,TGTGCCAGCAGCCCCGCAAGGGACAATCAGCCCCAGCATTTT
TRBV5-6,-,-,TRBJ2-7,CASSLGGLSDEQYF,TGTGCCAGCAGCTTGGGGGGGCTCAGCGACGAGCAGTACTTC
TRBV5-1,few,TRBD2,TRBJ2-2,CASSLRSGRRTGELFF,TGCGCCAGCAGCTTGCGGAGCGGGAGGCGTACCGGGGAGCTGTTTTTT
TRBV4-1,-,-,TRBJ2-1,CAGSQDLLPGADYNEQFF,TGCGCCGGCAGCCAAGATCTCCTGCCAGGTGCGGATTACAACGAGCAGTTCTTC
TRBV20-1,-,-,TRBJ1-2,CSAPNVGANYDYSF,TGCAGTGCCCCCAACGTCGGGGCTAACTATGACTACAGCTTC
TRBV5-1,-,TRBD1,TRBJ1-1,CASSSEGAYTEAFF,TGCGCCAGCAGCTCCGAGGGGGCCTACACTGAAGCTTTCTTT
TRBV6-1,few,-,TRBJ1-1,CASAWGFTEAFF,TGTGCCTCGGCTTGGGGCTTCACTGAAGCTTTCTTT
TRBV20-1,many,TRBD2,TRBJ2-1,CSARTPGQGTSGRMDEQFF,TGCAGTGCTAGGACCCCGGGACAGGGGACTAGCGGGCGTATGGATGAGCAGTTCTTC
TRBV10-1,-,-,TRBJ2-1,CASSESGNSYDEQFF,TGCGCCAGCAGTGAGTCCGGGAACTCCTACGATGAGCAGTTCTTC
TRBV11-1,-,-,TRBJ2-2,CAGRQNTGELFF,TGTGCCGGTAGACAGAATACCGGGGAGCTGTTTTTT
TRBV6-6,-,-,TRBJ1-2,CASSPIVKGYTF,TGTGCCAGCAGTCCCATAGTCAAGGGCTACACCTTC
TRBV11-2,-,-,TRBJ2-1,CASSHLMGAGRGHEQFF,TGTGCCAGCAGCCACCTCATGGGGGCAGGGAGGGGCCATGAGCAGTTCTTC
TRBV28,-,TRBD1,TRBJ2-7,CARSREGRDRTYEQYF,TGTGCCAGGAGTCGGGAAGGTCGGGACAGGACCTACGAGCAGTACTTC
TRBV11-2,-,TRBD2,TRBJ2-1,CASSLALAGAYPEQFF,TGTGCCAGCAGCTTAGCATTAGCGGGCGCCTACCCTGAGCAGTTCTTC
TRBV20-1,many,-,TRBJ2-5,CSARDVGFQETQYF,TGCAGTGCTAGAGATGTGGGTTTCCAAGAGACCCAGTACTTC
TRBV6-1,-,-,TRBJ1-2,CASSGAFGYGYTF,TGTGCCAGCAGTGGAGCGTTTGGCTATGGCTACACATTC
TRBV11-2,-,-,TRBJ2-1,CASSPNERVYVYNEKFF,TGTGCCAGCAGCCCAAACGAACGAGTATACGTGTACAATGAGAAGTTCTTC
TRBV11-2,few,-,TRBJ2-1,CASSIDPNNEQFF,TGTGCCAGCAGCATAGACCCAAACAATGAGCAGTTCTTT
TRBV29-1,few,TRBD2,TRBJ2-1,CSVGGGPRTYNEQFF,TGCAGCGTTGGGGGAGGGCCCAGAACCTACAATGAGCAGTTCTTC
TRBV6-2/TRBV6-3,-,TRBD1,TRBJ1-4,CASRRTGGSDGKLFF,TGTGCCAGCAGGAGAACAGGGGGTTCGGATGGAAAACTGTTTTTT
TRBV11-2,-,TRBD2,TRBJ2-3,CASRLEGLAEVADTQYF,TGTGCCAGCAGATTAGAAGGACTAGCGGAAGTGGCAGATACGCAGTATTTT
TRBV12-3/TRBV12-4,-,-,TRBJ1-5,CASSLSAGSNQPQHF,TGTGCCAGCAGTTTATCAGCAGGTAGCAATCAGCCCCAGCATTTT
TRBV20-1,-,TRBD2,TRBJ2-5,CSARTGGARETQYF,TGCAGTGCTAGGACGGGAGGAGCACGCGAGACCCAGTACTTC
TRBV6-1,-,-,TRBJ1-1,CASIEGYTNTEAFF,TGTGCCAGCATCGAAGGATATACGAACACTGAAGCTTTCTTT
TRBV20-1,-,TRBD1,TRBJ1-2,CSARPRQGYGYTF,TGCAGTGCCAGACCGAGACAGGGGTATGGCTACACCTTC
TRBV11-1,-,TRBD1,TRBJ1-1,CASIRDPGQEKNTEAFF,TGTGCCAGCATTCGCGACCCGGGACAGGAAAAAAACACTGAAGCTTTCTTT
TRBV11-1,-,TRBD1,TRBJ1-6,CASSLHRDRASTRTNSPLHF,TGTGCCAGCAGCCTGCACCGGGACAGGGCCTCCACACGAACAAATTCACCCCTCCACTTT
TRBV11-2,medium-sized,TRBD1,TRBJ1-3,CASRLGQSSGNTIYF,TGTGCCAGCAGATTGGGACAGAGCTCTGGAAACACCATATATTTT
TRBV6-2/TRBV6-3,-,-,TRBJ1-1,CDSSYTGLPAQAFF,TGTGACAGCAGTTACACGGGACTACCGGCTCAAGCTTTCTTT
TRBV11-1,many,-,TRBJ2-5,CASSPSADRATQYF,TGTGCCAGCAGCCCAAGCGCGGATAGGGCGACCCAGTACTTC
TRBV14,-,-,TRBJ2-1,CASSPCGSDDEQFF,TGTGCCAGCAGCCCGTGTGGTAGCGACGATGAGCAGTTCTTC
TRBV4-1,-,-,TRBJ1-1,CASSQRQGSTEAFF,TGCGCCAGTAGCCAACGGCAGGGGAGTACTGAAGCTTTCTTT
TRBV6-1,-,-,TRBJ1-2,CAISEWGIYGYTF,TGTGCCATCAGTGAATGGGGGATCTATGGCTACACCTTC